Listed below are T cell receptor beta chains from one sample, sequenced in a study of T cell responses to AZD1222 COVID-19 vaccine. TCRdb keeps only in-frame clones here, not all; method: immunoSEQ multiplex PCR. The sample contains fewer than 250,000 clones, approximately 94% of which appear only once. The material sequenced was peripheral blood, taken on day 0 of MenACWY control vaccination. The receptors come from an adult in good health. Each CDR3 is given with its conserved first and last residue. The D gene is left open where the match is weak. Only some rows state a clone size, as once, few, many or a class for expanded clones.

j_gene: TRBJ2-1; v_gene: TRBV2; d_gene: TRBD1; len: 15; abundance: .; CDR3nt: TGTGCCAGCAGAGCAGACAGGGGGGCATACAATGAGCAGTTCTTC; CDR3aa: CASRADRGAYNEQFF
j_gene: TRBJ2-1; v_gene: TRBV28; d_gene: TRBD2; len: 16; abundance: once; CDR3nt: TGTGCCAGCAGACATAGCGGGGGGTCTTCTACGAATGAGCAGTTCTTC; CDR3aa: CASRHSGGSSTNEQFF
j_gene: TRBJ1-1; v_gene: TRBV5-1; d_gene: .; len: 14; abundance: .; CDR3nt: TGCGCCAGCAGCTTTGAAAGGGGACTCGGGGAGGCTTTCTTT; CDR3aa: CASSFERGLGEAFF
j_gene: TRBJ1-1; v_gene: TRBV6-6; d_gene: .; len: 12; abundance: once; CDR3nt: TGTGCCAGCAAACCCGGCGGGGGTGAAGCTTTCTTT; CDR3aa: CASKPGGGEAFF
j_gene: TRBJ1-1; v_gene: TRBV24-1; d_gene: TRBD1; len: 17; abundance: .; CDR3nt: TGTGCCACCAGTCTTAAAGACAGGGCTCATATGAACACTGAAGCTTTCTTT; CDR3aa: CATSLKDRAHMNTEAFF
j_gene: TRBJ2-7; v_gene: TRBV9; d_gene: TRBD1; len: 14; abundance: .; CDR3nt: TGTGCCAGCAGCGTATCCTGGACAGGGGTCGAGCAGTACTTC; CDR3aa: CASSVSWTGVEQYF
j_gene: TRBJ1-1; v_gene: TRBV27; d_gene: .; len: 11; abundance: .; CDR3nt: TGTGCCAGCAGCCGGGGGATCGAAGCTTTCTTT; CDR3aa: CASSRGIEAFF
j_gene: TRBJ1-2; v_gene: TRBV18; d_gene: .; len: 15; abundance: .; CDR3nt: TGTGCCAGCTCACCACTTGAAGGACCGCGCTATGGCTACACCTTC; CDR3aa: CASSPLEGPRYGYTF
j_gene: TRBJ1-1; v_gene: TRBV19; d_gene: .; len: 17; abundance: .; CDR3nt: TGTGCCAGTCTCCATCGAGGTCGGGGGCGAATGAACACTGAAGCTTTCTTT; CDR3aa: CASLHRGRGRMNTEAFF
j_gene: TRBJ1-2; v_gene: TRBV3-1/TRBV3-2; d_gene: .; len: 12; abundance: few; CDR3nt: TGTGCCAGCAGCCAAGGGGACTATGGCTACACCTTC; CDR3aa: CASSQGDYGYTF
j_gene: TRBJ2-5; v_gene: TRBV5-5; d_gene: .; len: 14; abundance: .; CDR3nt: TGTGCCAGCAGTCCACCCCACAGGCAAGAGACCCAGTACTTC; CDR3aa: CASSPPHRQETQYF
j_gene: TRBJ2-2; v_gene: TRBV19; d_gene: .; len: 15; abundance: .; CDR3nt: TGTGCCAGTAGATCCGGTAAAGCGAACACCGGGGAGCTGTTTTTT; CDR3aa: CASRSGKANTGELFF
j_gene: TRBJ1-2; v_gene: TRBV19; d_gene: TRBD1; len: 14; abundance: .; CDR3nt: TGTGCCAGCAGGACAGGGCAAGGGGGCTATGGCTACACCTTC; CDR3aa: CASRTGQGGYGYTF
j_gene: TRBJ2-2; v_gene: TRBV6-2/TRBV6-3; d_gene: .; len: 12; abundance: .; CDR3nt: TGTGCCAGCAGCAATCGGGCCGGGGAGCTGTTTTTT; CDR3aa: CASSNRAGELFF
j_gene: TRBJ1-1; v_gene: TRBV5-6; d_gene: .; len: 15; abundance: .; CDR3nt: TGTGCCAGCAGCTTGAAATACAGGGCGGGAGCTGAAGCTTTCTTT; CDR3aa: CASSLKYRAGAEAFF
j_gene: TRBJ1-5; v_gene: TRBV6-6; d_gene: TRBD1; len: 12; abundance: once; CDR3nt: TGTGCCAGCAGGCCAGGGGGGGAGCCCCAGCATTTT; CDR3aa: CASRPGGEPQHF
j_gene: TRBJ2-2; v_gene: TRBV21-1; d_gene: .; len: 17; abundance: .; CDR3nt: TGTGCCAGCAGCAAAGTCCCAACAGCGCCAAACACCGGGGAGCTGTTTTTT; CDR3aa: CASSKVPTAPNTGELFF
j_gene: TRBJ1-4; v_gene: TRBV5-6; d_gene: .; len: 15; abundance: .; CDR3nt: TGTGCCAGCAGCTACCTCACAGGGATAGGAGAAAAACTGTTTTTT; CDR3aa: CASSYLTGIGEKLFF
j_gene: TRBJ1-6; v_gene: TRBV5-1; d_gene: .; len: 12; abundance: .; CDR3nt: TGCGCCAGCAGAGCCCAGGAGAATCCCCTCCACTTT; CDR3aa: CASRAQENPLHF
j_gene: TRBJ2-1; v_gene: TRBV30; d_gene: TRBD2; len: 13; abundance: .; CDR3nt: TGTGCCTGCGGAGGCGGGGGGGCGAGTGAGCAGTTCTTC; CDR3aa: CACGGGGASEQFF
j_gene: TRBJ1-6; v_gene: TRBV5-6; d_gene: .; len: 14; abundance: .; CDR3nt: TGTGCCAGCAGCCCCCCCATTGGGGGTTCACCCCTCCACTTT; CDR3aa: CASSPPIGGSPLHF
j_gene: TRBJ1-5; v_gene: TRBV6-5; d_gene: .; len: 11; abundance: .; CDR3nt: TGTGCCAGCAGTACCCATCAGCCCCAGCATTTT; CDR3aa: CASSTHQPQHF
j_gene: TRBJ1-6; v_gene: TRBV7-9; d_gene: TRBD1; len: 15; abundance: .; CDR3nt: TGTGCCAGCAGCTTAGCGGAGGGACAGTATTCACCCCTCCACTTT; CDR3aa: CASSLAEGQYSPLHF
j_gene: TRBJ1-5; v_gene: TRBV19; d_gene: .; len: 15; abundance: once; CDR3nt: TGTGCCAGTAGTATCACGGCGAATAGCAATCAGCCCCAGCATTTT; CDR3aa: CASSITANSNQPQHF
j_gene: TRBJ1-1; v_gene: TRBV27; d_gene: .; len: 13; abundance: .; CDR3nt: TGTGCCACCCGGCGGCAGGGCATAACTGAAGCTTTCTTT; CDR3aa: CATRRQGITEAFF
j_gene: TRBJ1-1; v_gene: TRBV4-2; d_gene: TRBD1; len: 17; abundance: .; CDR3nt: TGTGCCAGCAGCCCTAGAACGACAGGGGGAACGGGCACTGAAGCTTTCTTT; CDR3aa: CASSPRTTGGTGTEAFF
j_gene: TRBJ1-6; v_gene: TRBV6-1; d_gene: .; len: 17; abundance: .; CDR3nt: TGTGCCAGCAGTGAAACTTACAAGGGCTCCTATAATTCACCCCTCCACTTT; CDR3aa: CASSETYKGSYNSPLHF
j_gene: TRBJ1-2; v_gene: TRBV7-9; d_gene: .; len: 14; abundance: .; CDR3nt: TGTGCGTCCGGGGGGGGCTTCGCCTACTATGGCTACACCTTC; CDR3aa: CASGGGFAYYGYTF
j_gene: TRBJ1-2; v_gene: TRBV30; d_gene: .; len: 12; abundance: .; CDR3nt: TGTGCCTGGAGGTCGGCGAATGATGGCTACACCTTC; CDR3aa: CAWRSANDGYTF
j_gene: TRBJ1-1; v_gene: TRBV7-2; d_gene: .; len: 16; abundance: .; CDR3nt: TGTGCCAGCAGCCTTAGGGGGGGGGCCCCGGTAACTGAAGCTTTCTTT; CDR3aa: CASSLRGGAPVTEAFF
j_gene: TRBJ2-3; v_gene: TRBV19; d_gene: .; len: 14; abundance: .; CDR3nt: TGTGCCAGTAGTTCCCAGGGGGGAGTAGATACGCAGTATTTT; CDR3aa: CASSSQGGVDTQYF
j_gene: TRBJ1-4; v_gene: TRBV30; d_gene: .; len: 17; abundance: once; CDR3nt: TGTGCCTGGAGTAATTCCCTTGGGGGACGAACGAATGAAAAACTGTTTTTT; CDR3aa: CAWSNSLGGRTNEKLFF
j_gene: TRBJ1-2; v_gene: TRBV4-3; d_gene: TRBD1; len: 14; abundance: once; CDR3nt: TGCGCCAGCAGCCAGCCGGGACAGCTTAATGGCTACACCTTC; CDR3aa: CASSQPGQLNGYTF
j_gene: TRBJ2-1; v_gene: TRBV24-1; d_gene: TRBD2; len: 16; abundance: .; CDR3nt: TGTGCCACCAGTGATTTAAAGCGGGGGGCGAACAATGAGCAGTTCTTC; CDR3aa: CATSDLKRGANNEQFF
j_gene: TRBJ2-1; v_gene: TRBV28; d_gene: TRBD1; len: 15; abundance: .; CDR3nt: TGTGCCAGCACCTCGGGACAGGGCTTAAACAATGAGCAGTTCTTC; CDR3aa: CASTSGQGLNNEQFF
j_gene: TRBJ1-3; v_gene: TRBV3-1/TRBV3-2; d_gene: .; len: 13; abundance: .; CDR3nt: TGTGCCAGCAGCCAAGCGTCTGGAAACACCATATATTTT; CDR3aa: CASSQASGNTIYF
j_gene: TRBJ2-5; v_gene: TRBV19; d_gene: .; len: 14; abundance: .; CDR3nt: TGTGCCAGGAAGACGCCCTTTTACCAAGAGACCCAGTACTTC; CDR3aa: CARKTPFYQETQYF
j_gene: TRBJ2-3; v_gene: TRBV5-1; d_gene: .; len: 14; abundance: .; CDR3nt: TGCGCCAGCAGGTCGGGGACCTTCACAGATACGCAGTATTTT; CDR3aa: CASRSGTFTDTQYF
j_gene: TRBJ1-1; v_gene: TRBV10-3; d_gene: .; len: 13; abundance: .; CDR3nt: TGTGCCATCACGGCGGGGACCCACACTGAAGCTTTCTTT; CDR3aa: CAITAGTHTEAFF
j_gene: TRBJ1-4; v_gene: TRBV6-5; d_gene: .; len: 15; abundance: .; CDR3nt: TGTGCCAGCGGGTTTGCCGGCGCAACTAATGAAAAACTGTTTTTT; CDR3aa: CASGFAGATNEKLFF
j_gene: TRBJ2-3; v_gene: TRBV20-1; d_gene: .; len: 15; abundance: .; CDR3nt: TGCAGTGCTAGTCCTCCGGGAGTGTGGCCAGATACGCAGTATTTT; CDR3aa: CSASPPGVWPDTQYF
j_gene: TRBJ1-6; v_gene: TRBV10-1; d_gene: .; len: 13; abundance: once; CDR3nt: TGCGCCAGCAGGGATACAGAGGATTCACCCCTCCACTTT; CDR3aa: CASRDTEDSPLHF
j_gene: TRBJ1-1; v_gene: TRBV28; d_gene: .; len: 13; abundance: .; CDR3nt: TGTGCCAGCCTGGGTGGGATGAACACTGAAGCTTTCTTT; CDR3aa: CASLGGMNTEAFF
j_gene: TRBJ1-3; v_gene: TRBV28; d_gene: .; len: 14; abundance: .; CDR3nt: TGTGCCAGCCTAGACCGGAACTCTGGAAACACCATATATTTT; CDR3aa: CASLDRNSGNTIYF
j_gene: TRBJ1-1; v_gene: TRBV6-1; d_gene: TRBD1; len: 15; abundance: .; CDR3nt: TGTGCCAGCAGTGACCCAGGGGGCGTGAACACTGAAGCTTTCTTT; CDR3aa: CASSDPGGVNTEAFF
j_gene: TRBJ2-2; v_gene: TRBV2; d_gene: .; len: 18; abundance: .; CDR3nt: TGTGCCAGCAGTTACAAACAACCAAACAGGGCGAACACCGGGGAGCTGTTTTTT; CDR3aa: CASSYKQPNRANTGELFF
j_gene: TRBJ1-2; v_gene: TRBV4-1; d_gene: .; len: 15; abundance: .; CDR3nt: TGCGCCAGCAGCCAACCAGACAGACCCAACTATGGCTACACCTTC; CDR3aa: CASSQPDRPNYGYTF
j_gene: TRBJ2-3; v_gene: TRBV7-6; d_gene: .; len: 12; abundance: .; CDR3nt: TGTGCCAGCAGCTTAGGGGCAGATACGCAGTATTTT; CDR3aa: CASSLGADTQYF
j_gene: TRBJ1-1; v_gene: TRBV5-1; d_gene: TRBD1; len: 13; abundance: .; CDR3nt: TGCGCCAGCAGCCAGGGACAGAGCACTGAAGCTTTCTTT; CDR3aa: CASSQGQSTEAFF
j_gene: TRBJ2-7; v_gene: TRBV9; d_gene: .; len: 12; abundance: .; CDR3nt: TGTGCCAGCAGCGAAGGAGGGGGCGAGCAGTACTTC; CDR3aa: CASSEGGGEQYF